These T cell receptor beta chains were read from a single sample in a study of cytomegalovirus exposure and HLA in healthy donors. Method: immunoSEQ multiplex PCR; TCRdb's copy keeps in-frame clones and lacks some. The sample has some 68,000 clones, roughly 96% seen once. Sequences were obtained from PBMCs. The receptors derive from a man between 18 and 29 years old in good health and CMV-seronegative. Each CDR3 is given with its conserved first and last residue. A D gene is named only where the DNA matches it firmly. Some rows mark clone size as missing; the rest say once, few, many or name a class of expanded clone.

TRBJ1-1	14	-	TRBV6-1	-	CASSGGGGRTEAFF	TGTGCCAGCAGCGGAGGTGGAGGTCGGACTGAAGCTTTCTTT
TRBJ2-5	12	-	TRBV14	-	CASSQAFKTQYF	TGTGCCAGCAGCCAAGCGTTTAAGACCCAGTACTTC
TRBJ2-5	16	-	TRBV12-5	TRBD1	CASGHPRDRGLETQYF	TGTGCTAGTGGTCACCCCCGGGACAGGGGGTTAGAGACCCAGTACTTC
TRBJ2-1	16	-	TRBV11-3	TRBD2	CASSLRQAGGQNEQFF	TGTGCCAGCAGCTTACGCCAAGCGGGAGGACAAAATGAGCAGTTCTTC
TRBJ2-4	16	once	TRBV19	TRBD1	CASSPGQGLAKNIQYF	TGTGCCAGTAGCCCAGGACAGGGCCTAGCCAAAAACATTCAGTACTTC
TRBJ1-1	14	once	TRBV9	TRBD1	CASSVDQGGTEAFF	TGTGCCAGCAGCGTAGATCAGGGGGGCACTGAAGCTTTCTTT
TRBJ1-5	15	-	TRBV19	TRBD1	CASSRGLWSNQPQHF	TGTGCCAGTAGCAGGGGGCTATGGAGCAATCAGCCCCAGCATTTT
TRBJ2-7	12	-	TRBV7-9	-	CASSLGDFEQYF	TGTGCCAGCAGCTTAGGAGACTTCGAGCAGTACTTC
TRBJ1-1	15	-	TRBV6-4	TRBD1	CASTASGQANTEAFF	TGTGCCAGCACCGCCTCGGGACAGGCGAACACTGAAGCTTTCTTT
TRBJ1-5	14	-	TRBV28	-	CASSFPDHNQPQHF	TGTGCCAGCAGTTTTCCAGATCACAATCAGCCCCAGCATTTT
TRBJ2-2	17	-	TRBV5-1	TRBD2	CASSLALAGANTGELFF	TGCGCCAGCAGCTTGGCCCTAGCGGGCGCGAACACCGGGGAGCTGTTTTTT
TRBJ1-5	13	-	TRBV27	TRBD1	CASSTGTQGAQHF	TGTGCCAGCAGCACCGGCACACAGGGGGCGCAGCATTTT
TRBJ2-1	15	-	TRBV30	TRBD1	CAWSPGQGAQDEQFF	TGTGCCTGGAGCCCTGGACAGGGGGCGCAGGATGAGCAGTTCTTC
TRBJ2-7	15	-	TRBV5-5	TRBD2	CASSMEGTKGYEQYF	TGTGCCAGCAGCATGGAAGGGACTAAAGGATACGAGCAGTACTTC
TRBJ2-7	16	-	TRBV5-1	TRBD1	CASSGGQGHIMYEQYF	TGCGCCAGCAGCGGAGGACAGGGGCATATTATGTACGAGCAGTACTTC
TRBJ2-1	14	-	TRBV14	TRBD2	CASSRTSGSLEQVF	TGTGCCAGCAGTCGGACTAGCGGGTCCCTGGAGCAGGTCTTC
TRBJ2-3	13	-	TRBV2	-	CASSEGEEDTQYF	TGTGCCAGCAGTGAGGGAGAAGAAGATACGCAGTATTTT
TRBJ2-5	13	-	TRBV11-2	TRBD1	CASRQTGGETQYF	TGTGCCAGCAGGCAGACAGGGGGAGAGACCCAGTACTTC
TRBJ1-5	15	-	TRBV2	-	CASSEGRNSNQPQHF	TGTGCCAGCAGTGAAGGGCGGAATAGCAATCAGCCCCAGCATTTT
TRBJ2-3	15	-	TRBV7-8	TRBD2	CASSLGTSGTDTQYF	TGTGCCAGCAGCTTAGGGACTAGCGGCACAGATACGCAGTATTTT
TRBJ1-1	15	-	TRBV7-3	TRBD1	CASREGQGANAEAFF	TGTGCCAGCAGGGAGGGCCAGGGGGCGAACGCTGAAGCTTTCTTT
TRBJ1-2	12	-	TRBV6-5	-	CASSFSGYGYTF	TGTGCCAGCAGCTTCTCCGGCTATGGCTACACCTTC
TRBJ2-7	15	-	TRBV2	-	CASRPWSQGGNEQYF	TGTGCCAGCAGGCCTTGGTCCCAGGGAGGCAACGAGCAGTACTTC
TRBJ2-5	16	-	TRBV2	TRBD2	CACQGGSGSLRETQYF	TGTGCCTGTCAGGGTGGTAGCGGGAGTCTTCGAGAGACCCAGTACTTC
TRBJ1-3	13	-	TRBV28	-	CASSPGNGNTIYF	TGTGCCAGCAGTCCAGGGAACGGAAACACCATATATTTT
TRBJ2-1	15	-	TRBV5-1	-	CASSLGGDKYNEQFF	TGCGCCAGCAGCTTGGGTGGGGACAAATACAATGAGCAGTTCTTC
TRBJ1-1	15	-	TRBV19	-	CASSIGGRGDTEAFF	TGTGCCAGTAGTATAGGGGGGCGAGGGGACACTGAAGCTTTCTTT
TRBJ1-2	15	once	TRBV19	TRBD1	CASRSSGQGPYGYTF	TGTGCCAGTAGGAGCTCCGGACAGGGGCCCTATGGCTACACCTTC
TRBJ2-5	15	once	TRBV6-1	-	CASSVGRGWGETQYF	TGTGCCAGCAGTGTGGGCAGGGGCTGGGGAGAGACCCAGTACTTC
TRBJ1-1	14	-	TRBV10-2	TRBD1	CASRTGAKNTEAFF	TGCGCCAGCAGAACAGGGGCTAAGAACACTGAAGCTTTCTTT
TRBJ1-1	13	-	TRBV27	TRBD1	CASSPGQGTEAFF	TGTGCCAGCAGTCCCGGACAGGGCACTGAAGCTTTCTTT
TRBJ2-3	13	-	TRBV5-1	-	CASSLAGTDTQYF	TGCGCCAGCAGCTTGGCCGGCACAGATACGCAGTATTTT
TRBJ1-2	16	-	TRBV7-9	TRBD1	CASSLAGQGVNYGYTF	TGTGCCAGCAGCTTAGCCGGACAGGGGGTCAACTATGGCTACACCTTC
TRBJ1-2	14	-	TRBV28	TRBD1	CASSIRTGGHGYTF	TGTGCCAGCAGTATAAGGACAGGGGGCCATGGCTACACCTTC
TRBJ2-1	15	once	TRBV7-8	TRBD1	CASSLSRDRVDEQFF	TGTGCCAGCAGCTTATCACGAGACAGGGTAGATGAGCAGTTCTTC
TRBJ1-1	17	-	TRBV23-1	TRBD1	CASSHALRTGSSTEAFF	TGCGCCAGCAGTCATGCCCTCCGGACAGGTTCTAGCACTGAAGCTTTCTTT
TRBJ1-1	16	once	TRBV6-6	TRBD1	CASSYPDRAGYTEAFF	TGTGCCAGCAGTTACCCTGACAGGGCTGGGTACACTGAAGCTTTCTTT
TRBJ1-5	16	-	TRBV19	-	CASSWAELLSNQPQHF	TGTGCCAGTAGCTGGGCAGAGCTTTTAAGCAATCAGCCCCAGCATTTT
TRBJ1-4	19	-	TRBV19	TRBD1	CASSVGQGAVRTTNEKLFF	TGTGCCAGTAGTGTCGGACAGGGGGCGGTTAGGACAACTAATGAAAAACTGTTTTTT
TRBJ1-1	13	-	TRBV6-4	TRBD1	CASSEDRDTEAFF	TGTGCCAGCAGTGAGGACAGGGACACTGAAGCTTTCTTT
TRBJ1-2	16	-	TRBV2	TRBD1	CASSEGLQGSHYGYTF	TGTGCCAGCAGTGAAGGCTTACAGGGGTCCCACTATGGCTACACCTTC
TRBJ2-7	14	once	TRBV5-1	TRBD2	CASSLRSGRAEQYF	TGCGCCAGCAGCTTGAGAAGCGGGAGGGCCGAGCAGTACTTC
TRBJ2-1	13	-	TRBV6-1	-	CASTVAPYNEQFF	TGTGCCAGCACGGTCGCACCTTACAATGAGCAGTTCTTC
TRBJ2-5	14	-	TRBV18	TRBD1	CASSPGTGQETQYF	TGTGCCAGCTCACCGGGGACAGGTCAAGAGACCCAGTACTTC
TRBJ2-3	13	-	TRBV11-2	-	CASSAQVADTQYF	TGTGCCAGCAGCGCCCAGGTCGCGGATACGCAGTATTTT
TRBJ1-6	16	-	TRBV9	-	CASSVEGFSRNSPLHF	TGTGCCAGCAGCGTAGAGGGGTTTTCGAGGAATTCACCCCTCCACTTT
TRBJ1-2	14	-	TRBV7-9	-	CASSPARGGYGYTF	TGTGCCAGCAGCCCCGCCCGGGGAGGCTATGGCTACACCTTC
TRBJ1-4	16	-	TRBV7-8	-	CASSFRRQAPDEKLFF	TGTGCCAGCAGCTTCCGAAGACAAGCACCTGACGAAAAACTGTTTTTT
TRBJ1-5	15	once	TRBV30	-	CAWNFAGNSNQPQHF	TGTGCCTGGAATTTTGCAGGGAATAGCAATCAGCCCCAGCATTTT
TRBJ1-4	15	-	TRBV7-9	-	CASSLVVQSNEKLFF	TGTGCCAGCAGCTTAGTCGTACAGTCTAATGAAAAACTGTTTTTT
TRBJ1-1	14	-	TRBV6-5	-	CASSLEQGLTEAFF	TGTGCCAGCAGCTTAGAACAGGGCCTGACTGAAGCTTTCTTT
TRBJ2-7	13	-	TRBV5-1	TRBD2	CASSDGTSGRGYF	TGCGCCAGCAGCGACGGGACTAGCGGGAGGGGGTACTTC
TRBJ2-2	11	-	TRBV2	-	CASRLSGELFF	TGTGCCAGCAGGCTAAGCGGGGAGCTGTTTTTT
TRBJ2-2	14	-	TRBV11-2	-	CASSLVGGTGELFF	TGTGCCAGCAGCTTAGTAGGCGGTACCGGGGAGCTGTTTTTT